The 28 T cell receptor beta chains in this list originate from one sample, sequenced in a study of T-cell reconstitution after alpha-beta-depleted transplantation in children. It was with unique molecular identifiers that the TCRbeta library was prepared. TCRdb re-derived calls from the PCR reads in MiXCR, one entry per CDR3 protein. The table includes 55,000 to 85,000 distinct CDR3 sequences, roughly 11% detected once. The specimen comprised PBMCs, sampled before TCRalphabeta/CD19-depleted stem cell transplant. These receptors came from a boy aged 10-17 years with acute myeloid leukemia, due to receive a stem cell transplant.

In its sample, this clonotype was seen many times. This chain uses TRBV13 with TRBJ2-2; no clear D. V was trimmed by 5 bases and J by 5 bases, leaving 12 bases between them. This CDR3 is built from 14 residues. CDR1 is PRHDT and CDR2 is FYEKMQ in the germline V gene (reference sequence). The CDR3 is CASSPSTATGELFF. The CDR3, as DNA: TGTGCCAGCAGCCCCTCGACTGCTACCGGGGAGCTGTTTTTT.

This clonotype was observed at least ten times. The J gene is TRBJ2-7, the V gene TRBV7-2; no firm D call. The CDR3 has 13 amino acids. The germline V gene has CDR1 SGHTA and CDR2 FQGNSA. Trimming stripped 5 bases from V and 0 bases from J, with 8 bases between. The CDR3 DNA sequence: TGTGCCAGCAGCCCAAGGGCCTCCTACGAGCAGTACTTC. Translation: CASSPRASYEQYF.

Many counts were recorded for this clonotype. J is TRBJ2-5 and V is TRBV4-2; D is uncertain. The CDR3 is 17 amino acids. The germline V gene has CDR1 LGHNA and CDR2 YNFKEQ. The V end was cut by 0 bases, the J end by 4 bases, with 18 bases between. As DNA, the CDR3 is TGTGCCAGCAGCCAAGAGAGTCGGACGGCCGTCCCAGAGACCCAGTACTTC. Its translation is CASSQESRTAVPETQYF.

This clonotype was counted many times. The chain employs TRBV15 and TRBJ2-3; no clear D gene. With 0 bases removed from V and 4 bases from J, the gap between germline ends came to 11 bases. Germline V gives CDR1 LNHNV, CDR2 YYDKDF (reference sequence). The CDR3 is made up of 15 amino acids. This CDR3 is CATSRDLNSADTQYF. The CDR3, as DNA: TGTGCCACCAGCAGAGATCTAAACTCAGCAGATACGCAGTATTTT.

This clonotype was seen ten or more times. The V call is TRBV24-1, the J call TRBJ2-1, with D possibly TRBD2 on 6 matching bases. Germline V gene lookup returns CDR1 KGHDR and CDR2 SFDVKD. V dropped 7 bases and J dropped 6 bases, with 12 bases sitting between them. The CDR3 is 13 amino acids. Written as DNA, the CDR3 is TGTGCCACCAGGCAGGAGGGTGGCAATGAGCAGTTCTTC. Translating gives CATRQEGGNEQFF.

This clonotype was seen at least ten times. The CDR3 protein is CASSLQGFNYGYTF. The CDR3 DNA reads TGCGCCAGCAGCTTACAGGGGTTCAACTATGGCTACACCTTC. V gene TRBV5-1 combines with J gene TRBJ1-2; 7 nucleotides line up with TRBD1. Trimming removed 2 bases from V and 2 bases from J; junction bases left unmatched: 3. The CDR3 extends over 14 amino acids. Germline assignment: CDR1 SGHRS and CDR2 YFSETQ. The entire variable domain, with the rest obtained from reference TRBV5-1 and TRBJ1-2, is as follows: KAGVTQTPRYLIKTRGQQVTLSCSPISGHRSVSWYQQTPGQGLQFLFEYFSETQRNKGNFPGRFSGRQFSNSRSEMNVSTLELGDSALYLCASSLQGFNYGYTFGSGTRLTVV.

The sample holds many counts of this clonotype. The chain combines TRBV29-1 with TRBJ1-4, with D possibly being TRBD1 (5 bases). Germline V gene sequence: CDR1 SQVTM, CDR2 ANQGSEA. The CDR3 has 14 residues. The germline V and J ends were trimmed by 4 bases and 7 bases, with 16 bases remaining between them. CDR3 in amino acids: CSVAGLGRSEKLFF. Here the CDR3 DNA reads TGCAGCGTTGCCGGCTTGGGACGTAGTGAAAAACTGTTTTTT.

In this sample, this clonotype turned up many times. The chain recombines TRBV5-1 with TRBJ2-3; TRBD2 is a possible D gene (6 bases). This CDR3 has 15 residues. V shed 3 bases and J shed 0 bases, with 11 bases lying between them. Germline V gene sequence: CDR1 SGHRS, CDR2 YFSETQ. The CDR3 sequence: CASSWGGDSTDTQYF. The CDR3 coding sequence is TGCGCCAGCAGCTGGGGCGGGGATAGCACAGATACGCAGTATTTT.

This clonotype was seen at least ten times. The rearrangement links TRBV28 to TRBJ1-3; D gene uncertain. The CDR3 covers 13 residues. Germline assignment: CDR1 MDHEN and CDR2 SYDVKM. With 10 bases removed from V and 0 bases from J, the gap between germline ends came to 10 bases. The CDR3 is CATRHSSGNTIYF. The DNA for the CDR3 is TGTGCCACCAGGCATAGCTCTGGAAACACCATATATTTT.

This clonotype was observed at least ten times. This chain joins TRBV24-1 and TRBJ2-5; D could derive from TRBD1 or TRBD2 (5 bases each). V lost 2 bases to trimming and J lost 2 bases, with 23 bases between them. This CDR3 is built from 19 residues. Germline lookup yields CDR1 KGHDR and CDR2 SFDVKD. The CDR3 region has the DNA TGTGCCACCAGTGATTACTCTCCGCCCAGAGGGGCTATTCAAGAGACCCAGTACTTC. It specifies CATSDYSPPRGAIQETQYF.

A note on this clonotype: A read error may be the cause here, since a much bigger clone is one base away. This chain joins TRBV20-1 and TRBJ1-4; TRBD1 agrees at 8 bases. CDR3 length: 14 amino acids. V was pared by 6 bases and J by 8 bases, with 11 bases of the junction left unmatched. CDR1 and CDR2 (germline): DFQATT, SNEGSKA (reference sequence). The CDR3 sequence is CSAPTTGAGEKLFF. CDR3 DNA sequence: TGCAGTGCCCCGACGACAGGGGCGGGCGAAAAACTGTTTTTT.

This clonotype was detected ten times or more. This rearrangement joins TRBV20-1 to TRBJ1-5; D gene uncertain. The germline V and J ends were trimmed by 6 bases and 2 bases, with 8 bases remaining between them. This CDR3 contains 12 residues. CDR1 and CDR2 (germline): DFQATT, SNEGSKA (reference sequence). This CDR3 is CSASGGNQPQHF. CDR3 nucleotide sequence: TGCAGTGCCTCCGGGGGCAATCAGCCCCAGCATTTT.

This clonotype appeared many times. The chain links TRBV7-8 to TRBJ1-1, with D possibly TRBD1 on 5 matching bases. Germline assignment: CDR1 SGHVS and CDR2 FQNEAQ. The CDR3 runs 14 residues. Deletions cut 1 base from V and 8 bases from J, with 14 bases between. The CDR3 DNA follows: TGTGCCAGCAGCTTAGTAGGCGGGGGATTGGAAGCTTTCTTT. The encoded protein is CASSLVGGGLEAFF.

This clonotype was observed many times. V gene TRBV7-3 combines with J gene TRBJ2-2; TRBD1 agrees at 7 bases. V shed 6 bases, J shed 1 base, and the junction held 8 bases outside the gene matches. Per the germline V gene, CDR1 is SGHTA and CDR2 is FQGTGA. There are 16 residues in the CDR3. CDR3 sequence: CASRYPGQMNTGELFF. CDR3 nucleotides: TGTGCCAGCAGATATCCGGGACAGATGAACACCGGGGAGCTGTTTTTT.

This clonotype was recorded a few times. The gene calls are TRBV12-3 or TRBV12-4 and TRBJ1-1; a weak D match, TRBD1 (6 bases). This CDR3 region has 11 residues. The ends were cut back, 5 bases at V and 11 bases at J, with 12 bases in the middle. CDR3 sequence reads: CASSPRGMAFF. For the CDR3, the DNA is TGTGCCAGCAGTCCCAGGGGAATGGCTTTCTTT.

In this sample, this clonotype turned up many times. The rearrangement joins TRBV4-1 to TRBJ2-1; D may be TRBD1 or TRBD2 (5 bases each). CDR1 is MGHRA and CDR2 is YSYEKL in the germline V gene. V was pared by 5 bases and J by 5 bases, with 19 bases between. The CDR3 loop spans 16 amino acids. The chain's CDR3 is CASSFSPGTKNNEQFF. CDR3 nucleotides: TGCGCCAGCAGCTTTTCCCCCGGGACCAAAAACAATGAGCAGTTCTTC.

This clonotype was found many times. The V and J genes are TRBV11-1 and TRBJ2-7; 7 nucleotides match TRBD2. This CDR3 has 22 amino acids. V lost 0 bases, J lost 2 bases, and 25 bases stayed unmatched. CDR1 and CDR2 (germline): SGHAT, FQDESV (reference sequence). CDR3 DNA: TGTGCCAGCAGCTTAGCGCGTCTGGCTAGCGGAGAAGGCCTAGGAGTACCCTACGAGCAGTACTTC. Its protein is CASSLARLASGEGLGVPYEQYF.

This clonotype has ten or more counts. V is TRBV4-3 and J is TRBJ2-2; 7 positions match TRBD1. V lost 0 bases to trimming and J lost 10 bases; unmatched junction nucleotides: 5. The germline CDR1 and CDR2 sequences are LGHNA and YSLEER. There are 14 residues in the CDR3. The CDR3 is CASSQDEGAPELFF. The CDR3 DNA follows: TGCGCCAGCAGCCAAGATGAGGGGGCTCCGGAGCTGTTTTTT.

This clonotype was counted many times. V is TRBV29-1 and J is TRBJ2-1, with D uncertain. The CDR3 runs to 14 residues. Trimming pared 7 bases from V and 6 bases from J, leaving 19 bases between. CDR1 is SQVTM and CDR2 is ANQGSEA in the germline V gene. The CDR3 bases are TGCAGCGCCCTCCTCCTACGGCCGGGCAATGAGCAGTTCTTC. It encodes CSALLLRPGNEQFF.

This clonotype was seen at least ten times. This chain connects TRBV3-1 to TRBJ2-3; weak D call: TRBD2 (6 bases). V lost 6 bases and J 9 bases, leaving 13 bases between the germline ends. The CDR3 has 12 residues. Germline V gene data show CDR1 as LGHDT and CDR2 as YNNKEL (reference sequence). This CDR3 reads CASRPIGGTQYF. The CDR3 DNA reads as TGTGCCAGCAGACCTATCGGGGGAACGCAGTATTTT.

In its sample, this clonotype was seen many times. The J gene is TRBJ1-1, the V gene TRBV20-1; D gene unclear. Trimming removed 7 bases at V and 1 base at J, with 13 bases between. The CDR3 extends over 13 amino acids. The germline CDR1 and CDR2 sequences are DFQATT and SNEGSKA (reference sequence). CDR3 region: CSVRGRRNTEAFF. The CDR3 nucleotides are TGCAGTGTAAGAGGACGTCGGAACACTGAAGCTTTCTTT.

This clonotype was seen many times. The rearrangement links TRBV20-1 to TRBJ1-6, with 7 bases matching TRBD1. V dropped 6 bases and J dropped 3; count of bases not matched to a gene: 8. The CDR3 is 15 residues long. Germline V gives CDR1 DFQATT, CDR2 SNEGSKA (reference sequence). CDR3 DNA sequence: TGCAGTGCGATACAGGGGCTTCACTATAATTCACCCCTCCACTTT. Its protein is CSAIQGLHYNSPLHF.

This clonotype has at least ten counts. The CDR3 region has the DNA TGTGCCAGCGGAGAGGGGGCCCAGAGGAATGAGCAGTTCTTC. Residues: CASGEGAQRNEQFF. The chain employs TRBV6-5 and TRBJ2-1; 7 nucleotides match TRBD1. V dropped 8 bases and J dropped 7; count of bases not matched to a gene: 11. The CDR3 has 14 amino acids. CDR1 MNHEY and CDR2 SVGAGI come from the germline V gene.

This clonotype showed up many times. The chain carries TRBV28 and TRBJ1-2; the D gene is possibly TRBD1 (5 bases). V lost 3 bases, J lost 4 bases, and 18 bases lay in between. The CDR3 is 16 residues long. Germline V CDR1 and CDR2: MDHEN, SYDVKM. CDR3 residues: CASSFQTDISSYGYTF. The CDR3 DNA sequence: TGTGCCAGCAGTTTTCAGACAGATATCTCTTCCTATGGCTACACCTTC.

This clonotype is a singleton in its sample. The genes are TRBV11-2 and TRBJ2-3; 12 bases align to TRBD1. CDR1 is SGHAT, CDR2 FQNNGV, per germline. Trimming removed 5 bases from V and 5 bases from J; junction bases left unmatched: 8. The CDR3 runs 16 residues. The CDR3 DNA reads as TGTGCCAGCAGCCGCGGGACAGGGGGCGATGGAGATACGCAGTATTTT. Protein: CASSRGTGGDGDTQYF.

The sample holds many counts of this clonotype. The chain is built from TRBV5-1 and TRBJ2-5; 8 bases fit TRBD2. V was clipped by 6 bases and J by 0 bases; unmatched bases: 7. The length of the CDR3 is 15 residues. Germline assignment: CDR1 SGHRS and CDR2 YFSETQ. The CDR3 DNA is TGCGCCAGCAAGTTGGAACTAGCGGACCAAGAGACCCAGTACTTC. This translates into CASKLELADQETQYF.

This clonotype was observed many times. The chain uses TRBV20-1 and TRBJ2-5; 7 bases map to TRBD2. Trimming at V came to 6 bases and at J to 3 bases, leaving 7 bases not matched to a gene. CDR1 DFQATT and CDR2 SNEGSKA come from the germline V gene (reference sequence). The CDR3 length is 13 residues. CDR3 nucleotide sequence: TGCAGTGCGGACGGGGGGTCGAAAGAGACCCAGTACTTC. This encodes CSADGGSKETQYF.

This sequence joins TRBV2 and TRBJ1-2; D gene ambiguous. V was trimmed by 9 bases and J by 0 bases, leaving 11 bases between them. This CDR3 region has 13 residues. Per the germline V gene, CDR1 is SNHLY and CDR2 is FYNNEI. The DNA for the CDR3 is TGTGCCAGATCTAGGACTGCTAACTATGGCTACACCTTC. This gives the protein CARSRTANYGYTF.